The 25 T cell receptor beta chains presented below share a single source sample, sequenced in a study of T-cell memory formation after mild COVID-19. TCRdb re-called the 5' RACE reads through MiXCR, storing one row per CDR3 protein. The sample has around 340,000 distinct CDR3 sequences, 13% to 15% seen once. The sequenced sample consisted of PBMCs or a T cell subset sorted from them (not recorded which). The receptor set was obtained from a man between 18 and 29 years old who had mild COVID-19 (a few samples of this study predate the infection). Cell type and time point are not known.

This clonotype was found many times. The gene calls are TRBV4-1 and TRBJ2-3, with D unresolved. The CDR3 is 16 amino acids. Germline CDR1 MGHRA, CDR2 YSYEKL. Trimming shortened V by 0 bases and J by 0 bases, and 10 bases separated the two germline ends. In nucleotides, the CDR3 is TGCGCCAGCAGCCAAGAAGGGATCCCTAGCACAGATACGCAGTATTTT. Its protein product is CASSQEGIPSTDTQYF.

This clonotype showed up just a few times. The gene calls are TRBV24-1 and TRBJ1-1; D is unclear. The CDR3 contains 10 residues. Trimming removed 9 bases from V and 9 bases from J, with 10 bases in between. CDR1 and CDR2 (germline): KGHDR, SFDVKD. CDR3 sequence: CATRVVQAFF. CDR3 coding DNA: TGTGCCACCCGGGTGGTCCAAGCTTTCTTT.

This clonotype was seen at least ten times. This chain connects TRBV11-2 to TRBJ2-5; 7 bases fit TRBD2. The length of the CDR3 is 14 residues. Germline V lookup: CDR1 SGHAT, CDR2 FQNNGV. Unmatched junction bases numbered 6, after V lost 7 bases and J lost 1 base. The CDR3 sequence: CASTPGGSQETQYF. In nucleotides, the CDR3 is TGTGCCAGCACCCCCGGGGGGAGCCAAGAGACCCAGTACTTC.

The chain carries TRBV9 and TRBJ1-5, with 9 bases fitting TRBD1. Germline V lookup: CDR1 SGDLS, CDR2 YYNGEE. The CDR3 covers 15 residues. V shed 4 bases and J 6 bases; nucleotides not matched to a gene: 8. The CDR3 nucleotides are TGTGCCAGCAGCCCGGGGACAGGGTTTGGTCAGCCCCAGCATTTT. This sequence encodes CASSPGTGFGQPQHF.

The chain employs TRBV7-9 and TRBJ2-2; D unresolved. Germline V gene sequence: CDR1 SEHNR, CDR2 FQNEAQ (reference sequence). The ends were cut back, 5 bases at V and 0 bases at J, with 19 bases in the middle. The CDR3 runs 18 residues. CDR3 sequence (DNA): TGTGCCAGCAGCCACCGAAGGGCGGAAGTTACGAACACCGGGGAGCTGTTTTTT. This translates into CASSHRRAEVTNTGELFF.

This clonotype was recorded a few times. The CDR3 nucleotides are TGTGCCAGCAGCGGAGGCGGAACAGTTGAGACCCAGTACTTC. As protein: CASSGGGTVETQYF. This chain links TRBV9 with TRBJ2-5; D gene uncertain. CDR1 and CDR2 (germline): SGDLS, YYNGEE. Trimming took 3 bases from V and 5 from J, leaving 14 bases between them. The CDR3 spans 14 residues.

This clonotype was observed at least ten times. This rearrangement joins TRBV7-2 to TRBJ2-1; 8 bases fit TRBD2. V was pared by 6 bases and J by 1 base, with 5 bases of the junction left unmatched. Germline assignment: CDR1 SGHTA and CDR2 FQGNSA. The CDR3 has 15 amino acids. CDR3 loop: CASRSGGESYNEQFF. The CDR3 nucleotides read TGTGCCAGCAGAAGCGGGGGTGAGTCCTACAATGAGCAGTTCTTC.

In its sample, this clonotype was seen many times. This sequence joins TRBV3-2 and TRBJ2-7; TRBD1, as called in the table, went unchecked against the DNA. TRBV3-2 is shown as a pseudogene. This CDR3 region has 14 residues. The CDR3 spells CASSQDRTGTEQYV. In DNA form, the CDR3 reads TGTGCCAGCAGCCAAGATCGTACAGGGACCGAGCAGTACGTC.

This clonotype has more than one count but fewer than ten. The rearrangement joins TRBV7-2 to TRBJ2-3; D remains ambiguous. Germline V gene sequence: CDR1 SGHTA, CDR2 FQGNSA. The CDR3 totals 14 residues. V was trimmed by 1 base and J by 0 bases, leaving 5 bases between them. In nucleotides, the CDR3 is TGTGCCAGCAGCTTAGACTCCAGCACAGATACGCAGTATTTT. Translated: CASSLDSSTDTQYF.

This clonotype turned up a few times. The CDR3 DNA reads TGTGCCAGCAGTGAAGACCCCTCGGCTGGGGCCAACGTCCTGACTTTC. It encodes CASSEDPSAGANVLTF. The rearrangement uses TRBV2 and TRBJ2-6; D gene unclear. The CDR3 runs 16 residues. Trimming removed 1 base from V and 2 bases from J, with 9 bases in between. Germline V gene data show CDR1 as SNHLY and CDR2 as FYNNEI.

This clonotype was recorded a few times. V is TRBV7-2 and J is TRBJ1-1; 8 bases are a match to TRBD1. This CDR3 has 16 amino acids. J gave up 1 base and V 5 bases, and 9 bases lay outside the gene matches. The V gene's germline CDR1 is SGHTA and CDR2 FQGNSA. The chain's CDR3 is CASSPVRQGSNTEAFF. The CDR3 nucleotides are TGTGCCAGCAGCCCGGTCCGACAGGGGTCGAACACTGAAGCTTTCTTT.

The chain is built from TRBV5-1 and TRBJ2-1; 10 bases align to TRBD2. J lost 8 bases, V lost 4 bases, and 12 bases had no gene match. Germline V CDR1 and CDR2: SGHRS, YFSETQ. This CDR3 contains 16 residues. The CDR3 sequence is CASSPLNSGGRDEQFF. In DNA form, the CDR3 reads TGCGCCAGCAGCCCCCTGAATAGCGGGGGGAGGGATGAGCAGTTCTTC.

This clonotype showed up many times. As DNA, the CDR3 is TGTGCCAGCAGCTTAGATTACACTTCACCCCTCCACTTT. Amino acids: CASSLDYTSPLHF. The rearrangement links TRBV7-9 to TRBJ1-6; D ambiguous. V was cut by 1 base and J by 9 bases, with 7 bases left in between. Germline V gene lookup returns CDR1 SEHNR and CDR2 FQNEAQ (reference sequence). The CDR3 has 13 amino acids.

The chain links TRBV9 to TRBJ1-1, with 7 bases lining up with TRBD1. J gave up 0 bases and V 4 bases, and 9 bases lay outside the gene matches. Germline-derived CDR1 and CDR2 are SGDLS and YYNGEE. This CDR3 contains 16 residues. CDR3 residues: CASSSQTGNVNTEAFF. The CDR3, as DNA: TGTGCCAGCAGCTCACAGACAGGGAACGTGAACACTGAAGCTTTCTTT.

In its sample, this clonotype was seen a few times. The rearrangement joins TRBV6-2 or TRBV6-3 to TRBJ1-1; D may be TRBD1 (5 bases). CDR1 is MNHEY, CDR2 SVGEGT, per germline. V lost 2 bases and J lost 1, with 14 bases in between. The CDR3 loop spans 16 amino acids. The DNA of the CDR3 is TGTGCCAGCAGTTACCATTTTGTTCAGGGGAACACTGAAGCTTTCTTT. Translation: CASSYHFVQGNTEAFF.

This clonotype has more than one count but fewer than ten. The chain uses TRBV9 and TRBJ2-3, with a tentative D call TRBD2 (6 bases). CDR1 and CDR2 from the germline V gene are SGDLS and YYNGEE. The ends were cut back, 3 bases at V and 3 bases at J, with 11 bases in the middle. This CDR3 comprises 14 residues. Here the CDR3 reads CASSAAAGTDTQYF. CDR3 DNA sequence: TGTGCCAGCAGCGCAGCTGCGGGGACAGATACGCAGTATTTT.

CDR3 sequence (DNA): TGTGCCACCTCAGGGGGCGGCTATGGCTACACCTTC. It specifies CATSGGGYGYTF. This chain links TRBV27 with TRBJ1-2; 8 bases match TRBD1. This CDR3 region has 12 residues. The germline CDR1 and CDR2 sequences are MNHEY and SMNVEV (reference sequence). J was trimmed by 4 bases and V by 10 bases; bases with no gene match: 5.

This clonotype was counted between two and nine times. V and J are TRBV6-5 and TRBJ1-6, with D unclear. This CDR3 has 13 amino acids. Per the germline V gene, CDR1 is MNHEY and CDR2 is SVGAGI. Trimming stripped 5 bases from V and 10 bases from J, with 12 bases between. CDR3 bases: TGTGCCAGCAGTCTGACTCAGTCGTCACCCCTCCACTTT. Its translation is CASSLTQSSPLHF.

CDR3 sequence (DNA): TGCGCCAGCAGCCAAGTTACGGGGGGCGGTACTGAAGCTTTCTTT. The encoded protein is CASSQVTGGGTEAFF. The chain joins TRBV4-1 to TRBJ1-1; D is possibly TRBD1 (6 bases). Trimming left V 1 base short and J 5 bases short, with 14 bases between. Germline V lookup: CDR1 MGHRA, CDR2 YSYEKL. The CDR3 totals 15 residues.

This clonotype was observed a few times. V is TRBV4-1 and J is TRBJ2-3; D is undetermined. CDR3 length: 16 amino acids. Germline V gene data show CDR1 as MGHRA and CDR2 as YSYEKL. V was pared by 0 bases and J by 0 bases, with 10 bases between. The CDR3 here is CASSQDPVSSTDTQYF. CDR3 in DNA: TGCGCCAGCAGCCAAGATCCGGTTAGCAGCACAGATACGCAGTATTTT.

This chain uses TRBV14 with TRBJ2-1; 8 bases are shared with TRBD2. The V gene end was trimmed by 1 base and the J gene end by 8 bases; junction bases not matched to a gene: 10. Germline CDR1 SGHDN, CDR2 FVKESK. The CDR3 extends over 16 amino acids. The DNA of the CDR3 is TGTGCCAGCAGCCAAGCCCTGCGGGGGGCCGGAGATGAGCAGTTCTTC. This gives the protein CASSQALRGAGDEQFF.

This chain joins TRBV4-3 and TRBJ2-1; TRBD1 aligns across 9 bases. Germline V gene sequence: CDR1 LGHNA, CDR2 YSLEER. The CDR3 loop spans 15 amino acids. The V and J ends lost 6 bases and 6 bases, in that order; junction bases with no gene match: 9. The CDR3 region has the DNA TGCGCCAGCAGTCCCTCCGGGACAGGGCCCAATGAGCAGTTCTTC. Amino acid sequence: CASSPSGTGPNEQFF.

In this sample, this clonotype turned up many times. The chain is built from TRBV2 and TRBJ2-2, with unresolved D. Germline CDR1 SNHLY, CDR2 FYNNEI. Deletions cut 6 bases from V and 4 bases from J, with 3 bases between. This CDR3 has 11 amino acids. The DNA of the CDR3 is TGTGCCAGCAGCGTCACCGGGGAGCTGTTTTTT. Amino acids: CASSVTGELFF.

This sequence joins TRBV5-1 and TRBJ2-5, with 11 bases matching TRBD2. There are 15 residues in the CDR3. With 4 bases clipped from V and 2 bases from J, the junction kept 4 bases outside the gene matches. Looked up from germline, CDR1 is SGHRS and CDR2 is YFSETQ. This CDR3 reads CASSQPSGGQETQYF. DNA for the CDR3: TGCGCCAGCAGCCAGCCTAGCGGGGGGCAAGAGACCCAGTACTTC.

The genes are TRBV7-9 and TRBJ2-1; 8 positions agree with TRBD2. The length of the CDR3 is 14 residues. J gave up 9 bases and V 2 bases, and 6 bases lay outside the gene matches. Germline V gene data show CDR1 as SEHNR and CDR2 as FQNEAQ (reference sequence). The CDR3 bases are TGTGCCAGCAGCTTATACGGGACTAGAGTTGAGCAGTTCTTC. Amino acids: CASSLYGTRVEQFF. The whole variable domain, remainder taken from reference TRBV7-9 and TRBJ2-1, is DTGVSQNPRHKITKRGQNVTFRCDPISEHNRLYWYRQTLGQGPEFLTYFQNEAQLEKSRLLSDRFSAERPKGSFSTLEIQRTEQGDSAMYLCASSLYGTRVEQFFGPGTRLTVL.